This T cell receptor beta chain was identified in a study of shared clonotypes between healthy human individuals. The germline V gene has CDR1 MNHEY and CDR2 SVGAGI. The CDR3 loop spans 13 amino acids. Trimming pared 10 bases from V and 1 base from J, leaving 13 bases between. The donors, healthy adults who were HIV-negative, had experienced no recent acute infections or vaccinations. Some 100 million PBMCs per unsorted sample were used for genomic DNA. Study processing details: Filtering differed since immunoSEQ provided only junctions, with no quality scores. The assay was immunoSEQ multiplex PCR, and TCRdb's table has in-frame clones only and misses some. Clonal size and the V and J genes are those of that table, whereas D and trimming came from the DNA. This table holds 400,000 to 550,000 clones, around 80% found once.

Sequenced sample: PBMCs. This receptor was identified in a woman between 40 and 55 years old in good health. Some clones in this sample may be carry-over from other donors' samples. The chain recombines TRBV6-5 with TRBJ1-1; TRBD1 might be the D (6 bases). The CDR3 nucleotides read TGTGCCACCACTTGGACAGCGAACACTGAAGCTTTCTTT. Protein product: CATTWTANTEAFF.